A single sample is the source of the 8 T cell receptor beta chains below, sequenced in a study of control samples from healthy donors and cancer patients. Sequencing used immunoSEQ multiplex PCR; TCRdb keeps in-frame clones, though not all of them. The data contain fewer than 200,000 clones, around 88% of them seen just once; the ten biggest clones take up roughly 5.3%. The sequencing sample was made of blood. The receptor source for this set is a woman under 40 in good health.

The chain is built from TRBV6-5 and TRBJ1-2; D might be TRBD1 (5 bases). Germline assignment: CDR1 MNHEY and CDR2 SVGAGI. The CDR3 loop spans 16 amino acids. V gave up 2 bases and J gave up 5 bases, with 18 bases separating them. The CDR3 is CASSYHQGGRGYGYTF. CDR3 DNA sequence: TGTGCCAGCAGTTACCACCAGGGAGGTAGGGGATATGGCTACACCTTC.

The chain employs TRBV30 and TRBJ1-1; 9 nucleotides agree with TRBD1. The CDR3 has 16 amino acids. Germline V gene sequence: CDR1 GTSNPN, CDR2 SVGIG (reference sequence). J lost 0 bases, V lost 3 bases, and 8 bases had no gene match. CDR3 protein: CAWRVTGGFMNTEAFF. The CDR3 DNA follows: TGTGCCTGGAGAGTTACAGGGGGCTTCATGAACACTGAAGCTTTCTTT.

J is TRBJ2-2 and V is TRBV11-2; weak D call: TRBD2 (6 bases). V dropped 7 bases and J dropped 6 bases, with 24 bases sitting between them. In germline, CDR1 is SGHAT, CDR2 FQNNGV. This CDR3 has 17 amino acids. CDR3 coding DNA: TGTGCCAGCACAAGACGGTCGAACTCGGCGGGATCCGGGGAGCTGTTTTTT. It translates to CASTRRSNSAGSGELFF.

The CDR3 coding sequence is TGTGCCAGCAGTTTCCCCCAAGGTCTGGGGGACAGAAACTCTGGAAACACCATATATTTT. Amino acid sequence: CASSFPQGLGDRNSGNTIYF. The J gene is TRBJ1-3, the V gene TRBV28; 7 bases line up with TRBD1. This CDR3 contains 20 residues. Looked up from germline, CDR1 is MDHEN and CDR2 is SYDVKM. The V gene end was trimmed by 3 bases and the J gene end by 0 bases; junction bases not matched to a gene: 17.

The chain combines TRBV19 with TRBJ2-7; the D gene is possibly TRBD1 (5 bases). Trimming pared 6 bases from V and 0 bases from J, leaving 9 bases between. Germline V lookup: CDR1 LNHDA, CDR2 SQIVND (reference sequence). The CDR3 sequence is 13 residues long. The CDR3 loop is CASSRVPSYEQYF. The DNA for the CDR3 is TGTGCCAGTAGCAGGGTTCCCTCCTACGAGCAGTACTTC.

The chain recombines TRBV6-5 with TRBJ1-2; no firm D call. CDR1 is MNHEY and CDR2 is SVGAGI in the germline V gene. V lost 6 bases and J 6 bases, leaving 11 bases between the germline ends. This CDR3 region has 12 residues. DNA of the CDR3: TGTGCCAGCAGGGAGGGCGGGGATGGCTACACCTTC. Encoded protein: CASREGGDGYTF.

The CDR3 region is CSVGSYTEAFF. CDR3 bases: TGCAGCGTAGGGAGCTACACTGAAGCTTTCTTT. The chain joins TRBV29-1 to TRBJ1-1, with D unresolved. Germline loops: CDR1 SQVTM, CDR2 ANQGSEA. The CDR3 is 11 amino acids. V was cut by 6 bases and J by 3 bases, with 8 bases left in between.

The chain links TRBV10-3 to TRBJ1-2; no reliable D call. The CDR3 sequence is 16 residues long. Trimming removed 2 bases at V and 0 bases at J, with 13 bases between. Per the germline V gene, CDR1 is ENHRY and CDR2 is SYGVKD. CDR3 loop: CAISEGPDPSNYGYTF. The CDR3 coding sequence is TGTGCCATCAGTGAGGGGCCAGACCCTTCTAACTATGGCTACACCTTC.